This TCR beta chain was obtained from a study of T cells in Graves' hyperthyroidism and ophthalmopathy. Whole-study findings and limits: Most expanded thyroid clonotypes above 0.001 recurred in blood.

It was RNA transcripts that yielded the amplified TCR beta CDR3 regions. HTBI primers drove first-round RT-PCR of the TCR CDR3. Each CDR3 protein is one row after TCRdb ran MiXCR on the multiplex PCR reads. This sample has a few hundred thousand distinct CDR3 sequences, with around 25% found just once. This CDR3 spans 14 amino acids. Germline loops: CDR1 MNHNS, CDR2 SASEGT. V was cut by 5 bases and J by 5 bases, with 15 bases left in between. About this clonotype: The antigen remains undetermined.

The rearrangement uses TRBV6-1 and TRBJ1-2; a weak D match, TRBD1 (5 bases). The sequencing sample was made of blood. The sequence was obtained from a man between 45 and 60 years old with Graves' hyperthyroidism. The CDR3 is CASSPGVRAYGYTF. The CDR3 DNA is TGTGCCAGCAGTCCGGGGGTGCGGGCGTATGGCTACACCTTC.